This T cell receptor (beta chain) was sequenced in a study of T cell responses to AZD1222 COVID-19 vaccine. Study at large: Pooled together were second doses at about 4 or about 12 weeks. Regarding the study as a whole: All repertoire sampling was performed exclusively after the peak T cell response. Epitopes outside B.1.351 and B.1.1.7 mutated regions reportedly drew nearly half of spike TCRs. It should be noted that donors were predominantly white British and more often female, and clonal diversity was possibly underestimated.

The germline V gene has CDR1 SGHAT and CDR2 FQNNGV. The V end lost 5 bases, the J end lost 4 bases, and 5 bases lay between the germline ends. This CDR3 comprises 11 residues. In its sample, this clone was seen a few times. No antigen is known for it. Produced via immunoSEQ multiplex PCR; TCRdb's table is partial and in-frame only. Here the sample spans roughly 62,000 clones, roughly 80% being singletons. This chain uses TRBV11-2 with TRBJ2-5, with no clear D. The sequence was collected from an adult in good health. The sample in question was peripheral blood, obtained on day 0 of AZD1222 vaccination. The CDR3 nucleotides are TGTGCCAGCAGCCAGACAGAGACCCAGTACTTC. As protein: CASSQTETQYF.